The 23 T cell receptor beta chains presented below share a single source sample, sequenced in a study of somatic mutations in cytotoxic T cells in rheumatoid arthritis. Clones were sequenced by immunoSEQ multiplex PCR, and TCRdb holds only the in-frame ones, with some missing. The profile shows 13,000 or so clones, around 72% of them singletons. Specimen: CD8+ T cells sorted from blood. Receptors were obtained from an adult with rheumatoid arthritis.

The chain combines TRBV10-2 with TRBJ1-1; D is ambiguous. The CDR3 runs to 11 residues. V lost 8 bases and J 8 bases, leaving 12 bases between the germline ends. CDR1 and CDR2 from the germline V gene are WSHSY and SAAADI. The CDR3 nucleotides are TGCGCCAGCCTCGACGGCTTCGAAGCTTTCTTT. This sequence encodes CASLDGFEAFF.

The V gene is TRBV29-1, the J gene TRBJ1-2; D not certain. V was cut by 6 bases and J by 2 bases, with 10 bases left in between. CDR1 is SQVTM, CDR2 ANQGSEA, per germline. The CDR3 runs to 12 residues. The CDR3 DNA sequence: TGCAGCGTGGTAGGTGGGAACTATGGCTACACCTTC. Protein product: CSVVGGNYGYTF.

This clone was seen only a few times. The rearrangement joins TRBV2 to TRBJ1-5; the D is unclear. The CDR3 length is 12 residues. The germline V gene has CDR1 SNHLY and CDR2 FYNNEI. Trimming stripped 4 bases from V and 4 bases from J, with 5 bases between. In DNA, the CDR3 is TGTGCCAGCAGTGGGTGGAATCAGCCCCAGCATTTT. Protein: CASSGWNQPQHF.

V and J are TRBV5-6 and TRBJ1-2; 8 bases match TRBD1. Germline V gives CDR1 SGHDT, CDR2 YYEEEE. Unmatched junction bases numbered 23, after V lost 4 bases and J lost 6 bases. This CDR3 region has 19 residues. DNA of the CDR3: TGTGCCAGCAGCCTGAAAGCCGGACAGGGTAAAGGGGCCTCAGATGGCTACACCTTC. Amino acids: CASSLKAGQGKGASDGYTF.

The chain recombines TRBV4-2 with TRBJ1-1; D ambiguous. Germline-derived CDR1 and CDR2 are LGHNA and YNFKEQ. The CDR3 sequence is 15 residues long. V lost 0 bases and J lost 7, with 15 bases in between. In DNA, the CDR3 is TGTGCCAGCAGCCAAGAACAGAGCGGTGGTCGTGAAGCTTTCTTT. Residues: CASSQEQSGGREAFF.

CDR3 DNA sequence: TGTGCCATCCGGCGGGGGGGTGAGGAAACCGGGGAGCTGTTTTTT. Protein product: CAIRRGGEETGELFF. This chain uses TRBV10-3 with TRBJ2-2; 9 positions match TRBD2. CDR1 and CDR2 (germline): ENHRY, SYGVKD. The CDR3 spans 15 residues. V trimming: 8 bases; J trimming: 5 bases; junction bases outside the gene matches: 9.

The rearrangement uses TRBV28 and TRBJ2-5, with 8 nucleotides matching TRBD2. Germline CDR1 reads MDHEN; CDR2 reads SYDVKM. CDR3 length: 16 residues. Unmatched junction bases numbered 5, after V lost 1 base and J lost 1 base. As DNA, the CDR3 is TGTGCCAGCAGTTTATACGCGGGGGGCCCCCAAGAGACCCAGTACTTC. It translates to CASSLYAGGPQETQYF.

The chain has TRBV11-2 and TRBJ1-2, with D possibly being TRBD1 (5 bases). Germline CDR1 is SGHAT and CDR2 is FQNNGV. The CDR3 length is 12 residues. Trimming cost V 6 bases and J 7 bases, with 12 bases left between them. The CDR3 region is CASRGGEFGYTF. CDR3 coding DNA: TGTGCCAGCAGGGGGGGGGAGTTTGGCTACACCTTC.

This chain links TRBV9 with TRBJ2-7; D possibly uses TRBD1 or TRBD2 (5 bases each). This CDR3 has 15 amino acids. V gave up 4 bases and J gave up 3 bases, with 17 bases separating them. The germline V gene has CDR1 SGDLS and CDR2 YYNGEE. CDR3 nucleotide sequence: TGTGCCAGCAGCTCGACCGGGACCGGTGGCTACGAGCAGTACTTC. Translated, it gives CASSSTGTGGYEQYF.

The chain employs TRBV11-2 and TRBJ1-2; 9 nucleotides line up with TRBD1. V lost 1 base to trimming and J lost 9 bases; unmatched junction nucleotides: 18. CDR3 length equals 18 residues. The germline CDR1 and CDR2 sequences are SGHAT and FQNNGV. In DNA form, the CDR3 reads TGTGCCAGCAGCTTAGGCGGTGGGGGACAGGGAGTTGTTTATAGCTACACCTTC. It yields the protein CASSLGGGGQGVVYSYTF.

V usage is TRBV28 and J usage is TRBJ1-4; D uncertain. V lost 0 bases and J 8 bases, leaving 10 bases between the germline ends. Germline V gives CDR1 MDHEN, CDR2 SYDVKM. The CDR3 covers 14 residues. CDR3 sequence: CASSLWSAGEKLFF. CDR3 sequence (DNA): TGTGCCAGCAGTTTATGGAGCGCTGGGGAAAAACTGTTTTTT.

This chain joins TRBV9 and TRBJ1-5; the D gene is possibly TRBD1 (6 bases). This CDR3 spans 15 amino acids. Trimming removed 4 bases at V and 2 bases at J, with 13 bases between. Germline CDR1 and CDR2: SGDLS and YYNGEE. CDR3 nucleotides: TGTGCCAGCAGCCTAGGGGGGACCCGCAATCAGCCCCAGCATTTT. Encoded protein: CASSLGGTRNQPQHF.

The chain carries TRBV6-1 and TRBJ2-1, with D tentatively TRBD1 or TRBD2 (7 bases each). The CDR3 sequence is 13 residues long. Germline V gives CDR1 MNHNS, CDR2 SASEGT. CDR3: CAAPGGAGNEQFF. DNA for the CDR3: TGTGCAGCACCAGGGGGGGCGGGAAATGAGCAGTTCTTC.

The CDR3 DNA reads TGTGCCAGTAGTGGGGAGGGGCCAACGAACACCGGGGAGCTGTTTTTT. Protein sequence: CASSGEGPTNTGELFF. The chain is built from TRBV19 and TRBJ2-2; 7 bases map to TRBD2. J lost 0 bases, V lost 5 bases, and 6 bases had no gene match. The germline gives CDR1 LNHDA, CDR2 SQIVND (reference sequence). There are 16 residues in the CDR3.

The chain recombines TRBV27 with TRBJ2-7; the D call may be TRBD1 or TRBD2 (5 bases each). Per germline, CDR1 MNHEY and CDR2 SMNVEV (reference sequence). The CDR3 is 13 amino acids. V lost 5 bases, J lost 1 base, and 9 bases lay in between. The CDR3 is CASSGTESYEQYF. CDR3 sequence (DNA): TGTGCCAGCAGTGGGACCGAGTCCTACGAGCAGTACTTC.

The rearrangement links TRBV4-1 to TRBJ2-5; the D is unclear. Gene TRBJ2-7 matches the end of the DNA better, so the J call may be wrong. Germline loops: CDR1 MGHRA, CDR2 YSYEKL. The CDR3 is 13 residues long. The CDR3 DNA reads TGCGCCAGCAGCCAAACGGTCTCCTACGAGCAGTACTTC. As protein: CASSQTVSYEQYF.

The V and J genes are TRBV10-3 and TRBJ2-5, with D possibly being TRBD2 (7 bases). The CDR3 spans 14 residues. CDR1 is ENHRY and CDR2 is SYGVKD in the germline V gene. Trimming took off 6 bases at V and 2 bases at J, with 13 bases between the two ends. DNA of the CDR3: TGTGCCATCAGGGGGGCTAGCGGTCAAGAGACCCAGTACTTC. Translated, it gives CAIRGASGQETQYF.

This clone showed up just a few times. The chain employs TRBV27 and TRBJ1-5; no firm D call. CDR3 size: 12 residues. V was cut by 4 bases and J by 6 bases, with 7 bases left in between. Per the germline V gene, CDR1 is MNHEY and CDR2 is SMNVEV (reference sequence). The CDR3 region is CASSSSSQPQHF. The CDR3 region has the DNA TGTGCCAGCAGTTCCTCAAGTCAGCCCCAGCATTTT.

V usage is TRBV5-6 and J usage is TRBJ2-5; D is unclear. V dropped 0 bases and J dropped 5 bases, with 8 bases sitting between them. The V gene's germline CDR1 is SGHDT and CDR2 YYEEEE. This CDR3 contains 13 residues. The CDR3 reads CASSLGGGETQYF. The CDR3 nucleotides are TGTGCCAGCAGCTTGGGAGGCGGTGAGACCCAGTACTTC.

The chain uses TRBV10-2 and TRBJ2-2; TRBD1 is a possible D gene (7 bases). Germline lookup yields CDR1 WSHSY and CDR2 SAAADI. The length of the CDR3 is 14 residues. Trimming removed 6 bases at V and 5 bases at J, with 13 bases between. The CDR3 DNA is TGCGCCAGCAGCCCCGGGGGACAGACCGGGGAGCTGTTTTTT. Translation gives CASSPGGQTGELFF.

This clone showed up just once. The chain joins TRBV6-5 to TRBJ2-5, with 7 bases lining up with TRBD1. Trimming removed 2 bases from V and 5 bases from J; junction bases left unmatched: 8. The length of the CDR3 is 15 residues. Germline V CDR1 and CDR2: MNHEY, SVGAGI. The CDR3 coding sequence is TGTGCCAGCAGTTACCGACCACAGGGGTGGGAGACCCAGTACTTC. Translated: CASSYRPQGWETQYF.

This rearrangement joins TRBV19 to TRBJ2-7; D is uncertain. V was pared by 0 bases and J by 2 bases, with 8 bases between. The CDR3 contains 14 residues. CDR1 is LNHDA and CDR2 is SQIVND in the germline V gene (reference sequence). CDR3 protein: CASSIEKGTYEQYF. For the CDR3, the DNA is TGTGCCAGTAGTATAGAGAAGGGAACCTACGAGCAGTACTTC.

The gene calls are TRBV27 and TRBJ1-5, with TRBD1 matching over 7 bases. Germline lookup yields CDR1 MNHEY and CDR2 SMNVEV (reference sequence). With V trimmed by 4 bases and J by 6 bases, 6 bases remained unmatched. CDR3 length equals 14 residues. CDR3 DNA: TGTGCCAGCAGTTCCACAGGGGTTGGTCAGCCCCAGCATTTT. Its protein product is CASSSTGVGQPQHF.